The T cell receptor (beta chain) described here comes from a study of chemoradiotherapy in HPV16-positive cancers. Study-level findings and limits: Better recurrence-free survival went with HPV-responsive T-cell expansion in HPV16-positive patients. Candidate HPV-specific clones and E7-related TCR motifs grew in tumor during treatment.

Between the trimmed V and J ends, which lost 4 bases and 3 bases, there was a span of 13 bases. The CDR3 covers 15 residues. Germline values: CDR1 SGHKS, CDR2 YYEKEE (reference sequence). Sequenced by immunoSEQ multiplex PCR; TCRdb stores in-frame clones only, minus some. Of tens of thousands of clones in the sample, around 87% were seen once. Repertoires were sampled repeatedly during chemoradiotherapy. A note on this clone: The antigen is undetermined.

The V call is TRBV5-5, the J call TRBJ2-2; maybe TRBD1 (5 bases). Sequenced material: blood, taken from a patient who underwent chemoradiotherapy. This receptor was taken from a human donor with HPV-associated anogenital cancer. This chain's CDR3 is CASSLTTDYTGELFF. As DNA, the CDR3 is TGTGCCAGCAGCCTTACGACAGACTACACCGGGGAGCTGTTTTTT.